These 14 T cell receptor beta chains originate from one sample sequenced in a study of blood T cell repertoires in COVID-19. Produced via immunoSEQ multiplex PCR; TCRdb's table is partial and in-frame only. The table includes approximately 360,000 clones, around 90% detected once. The sequencing input was peripheral blood. These receptors originate from a man between 18 and 35 years old with active or convalescent COVID-19.

This clone was recorded once. The rearrangement uses TRBV14 and TRBJ2-2; 9 nucleotides agree with TRBD1. The CDR3 length is 15 residues. The V and J ends lost 4 bases and 4 bases, in that order; junction bases with no gene match: 4. Germline CDR1 and CDR2: SGHDN and FVKESK. Here the CDR3 DNA reads TGTGCCAGCAGCCCTCGGACAGGGGTCACCGGGGAGCTGTTTTTT. Translating gives CASSPRTGVTGELFF.

This chain uses TRBV11-2 with TRBJ1-4; D is unresolved. There are 19 residues in the CDR3. Trimming shortened V by 0 bases and J by 2 bases, and 19 bases separated the two germline ends. Germline loops: CDR1 SGHAT, CDR2 FQNNGV. This CDR3 reads CASSLDFGKMGPTNEKLFF. The CDR3 bases are TGTGCCAGCAGCTTAGATTTCGGAAAAATGGGCCCTACTAATGAAAAACTGTTTTTT. Full variable domain (rest looked up from reference TRBV11-2 and TRBJ1-4): EAGVAQSPRYKIIEKRQSVAFWCNPISGHATLYWYQQILGQGPKLLIQFQNNGVVDDSQLPKDRFSAERLKGVDSTLKIQPAKLEDSAVYLCASSLDFGKMGPTNEKLFFGSGTQLSVL.

The rearrangement links TRBV19 to TRBJ2-7; 7 bases match TRBD1. The V segment lost 5 bases and the J segment 3 bases; nucleotides outside the gene matches: 4. The germline CDR1 and CDR2 sequences are LNHDA and SQIVND (reference sequence). The CDR3 has 13 residues. Written as DNA, the CDR3 is TGTGCCAGTAGTCCCAGGGGGATCTACGAGCAGTACTTC. Its protein product is CASSPRGIYEQYF.

This clone was seen only once. The chain uses TRBV4-2 and TRBJ2-1; D is perhaps TRBD2 (6 bases). The CDR3 consists of 15 residues. CDR1 LGHNA and CDR2 YNFKEQ come from the germline V gene. Trimming took 0 bases from V and 9 from J, leaving 15 bases between them. CDR3 sequence reads: CASSQDNQRVLEQFF. The CDR3 DNA reads TGTGCCAGCAGCCAAGATAATCAGCGGGTCCTTGAGCAGTTCTTC.

The V gene is TRBV7-8, the J gene TRBJ2-1; D may be TRBD2 (5 bases). With 0 bases removed from V and 5 bases from J, the gap between germline ends came to 14 bases. CDR3 length: 16 amino acids. Germline V gene lookup returns CDR1 SGHVS and CDR2 FQNEAQ. The CDR3 DNA reads as TGTGCCAGCAGCTTAGCGGCCGGGGTTGTCAACAATGAGCAGTTCTTC. This sequence encodes CASSLAAGVVNNEQFF.

The chain combines TRBV19 with TRBJ1-5, with TRBD1 matching over 10 bases. The CDR3 has 16 amino acids. CDR1 LNHDA and CDR2 SQIVND come from the germline V gene (reference sequence). The V and J ends lost 5 bases and 7 bases, in that order; junction bases with no gene match: 11. The CDR3 sequence is CASSVRDRGRGQPQHF. The CDR3 DNA is TGTGCCAGTAGTGTACGGGACAGGGGAAGGGGACAGCCCCAGCATTTT. Drawing the rest from reference TRBV19 and TRBJ1-5, the complete variable domain is DGGITQSPKYLFRKEGQNVTLSCEQNLNHDAMYWYRQDPGQGLRLIYYSQIVNDFQKGDIAEGYSVSREKKESFPLTVTSAQKNPTAFYLCASSVRDRGRGQPQHFGDGTRLSIL.

This clone was counted once. The rearrangement joins TRBV28 to TRBJ1-4; a possible D gene is TRBD1 (6 bases). Germline lookup yields CDR1 MDHEN and CDR2 SYDVKM. This CDR3 has 12 residues. V lost 3 bases and J 13 bases, leaving 12 bases between the germline ends. Here the CDR3 DNA reads TGTGCCAGCAGTTTGTCCTGGGGGCGACTGTTTTTT. Translation gives CASSLSWGRLFF.

This chain connects TRBV4-3 to TRBJ2-1, with 9 bases lining up with TRBD2. V lost 0 bases and J lost 4; bases outside the gene matches: 4. CDR1 LGHNA and CDR2 YSLEER come from the germline V gene. The CDR3 length is 16 residues. The CDR3 sequence is CASSQDLTSGYNEQFF. DNA of the CDR3: TGCGCCAGCAGCCAAGATCTAACTAGCGGGTACAATGAGCAGTTCTTC.

CDR3 in amino acids: CASSVGETRGWVAEEQYF. CDR3 nucleotides: TGTGCCAGCAGCGTAGGTGAGACTAGGGGTTGGGTGGCGGAAGAGCAGTACTTC. The chain couples TRBV9 to TRBJ2-7; TRBD2 is a possible D gene (6 bases). CDR3 length equals 18 residues. Germline V gene data show CDR1 as SGDLS and CDR2 as YYNGEE. V dropped 0 bases and J dropped 7 bases, with 26 bases sitting between them. The whole variable domain, remainder taken from reference TRBV9 and TRBJ2-7, is DSGVTQTPKHLITATGQRVTLRCSPRSGDLSVYWYQQSLDQGLQFLIQYYNGEERAKGNILERFSAQQFPDLHSELNLSSLELGDSALYFCASSVGETRGWVAEEQYFGPGTRLTVT.

CDR3 sequence: CASSPWAGAEQYF. DNA of the CDR3: TGCGCCAGCAGCCCCTGGGCAGGGGCCGAGCAGTACTTC. This rearrangement joins TRBV4-3 to TRBJ2-7; the D gene is possibly TRBD1 (6 bases). V shed 4 bases and J shed 6 bases, with 13 bases lying between them. The CDR3 loop spans 13 amino acids. The germline V gene has CDR1 LGHNA and CDR2 YSLEER.

V and J are TRBV4-1 and TRBJ2-5, with TRBD1 matching 7 bases. This CDR3 has 14 residues. Germline values: CDR1 MGHRA, CDR2 YSYEKL. Trimming at V came to 5 bases and at J to 10 bases, leaving 13 bases not matched to a gene. CDR3 nucleotide sequence: TGCGCCAGCAGCGAAGGGACAGCGGTTCGTGACCAGTACTTC. This gives the protein CASSEGTAVRDQYF.

This rearrangement joins TRBV24-1 to TRBJ2-1, with a tentative D call TRBD2 (6 bases). Looked up from germline, CDR1 is KGHDR and CDR2 is SFDVKD. Trimming left V 4 bases short and J 5 bases short, with 14 bases between. This CDR3 has 15 amino acids. The DNA of the CDR3 is TGTGCCACCAGTGACCCCTCTTCGGGAGACAATGAGCAGTTCTTC. This translates into CATSDPSSGDNEQFF.

This chain joins TRBV28 and TRBJ1-1; D gene uncertain. The V gene's germline CDR1 is MDHEN and CDR2 SYDVKM. This CDR3 spans 10 amino acids. Trimming took off 10 bases at V and 7 bases at J, with 10 bases between the two ends. CDR3 nucleotide sequence: TGTGCCACGGGCCGGGGTGAAGCTTTCTTT. Its protein is CATGRGEAFF.

V gene TRBV10-3 combines with J gene TRBJ1-2; tentative D call: TRBD1 (5 bases). V lost 4 bases and J 7 bases, leaving 13 bases between the germline ends. This CDR3 is 13 amino acids long. Germline V lookup: CDR1 ENHRY, CDR2 SYGVKD. The CDR3 coding sequence is TGTGCCATCAGTGGGGGGGGAATGGGTGGCTACACCTTC. It encodes CAISGGGMGGYTF.